This T cell receptor (beta chain) was sequenced for a study of T cells after posttransplantation cyclophosphamide. Cells defined as naive were viable CD3+CD4+ or CD3+CD8+ and CCR7+CD45RA+CD45RO-CD95-CD27+CD28+. The related graft donor's blood sample was taken on the day of bone marrow donation. Study results and limitations: TRB clonality was highly associated with recipient CMV seropositivity and reactivation. Donor CD8+ memory clones often dominated recipient blood repertoires at later times. Blood and skin or GI T cell repertoires showed limited TRB overlap.

Comments on this clone: Its matching antigen is unknown.

Profiled with immunoSEQ multiplex PCR; TCRdb holds only in-frame clones, not every one. The table has roughly 23,000 clones, approximately 97% seen once; the top ten hold roughly 0.15%. The clonotype comes from a man aged 45-65 years in good health, CMV-negative, and a related stem cell transplant donor. The sample consisted of naive CD4+ T cells sorted from PBMCs.

The CDR3 coding sequence is TGTGCCTGGACCCGGCGGGACAGTCACCTTTACAATGAGCAGTTCTTC. Residues: CAWTRRDSHLYNEQFF. The J gene is TRBJ2-1, the V gene TRBV30; perhaps TRBD1 as D (7 bases). CDR3 length: 16 amino acids. Looked up from germline, CDR1 is GTSNPN and CDR2 is SVGIG (reference sequence). Trimming shortened V by 4 bases and J by 4 bases, and 20 bases separated the two germline ends.